This T cell receptor beta chain was sequenced in a study of control samples from healthy donors and cancer patients. This table comes from immunoSEQ multiplex PCR, and its TCRdb copy is limited to in-frame clones, with some not included. The sample carries roughly 120,000 clones, under 95% recorded once. Trimming cost V 5 bases and J 7 bases; bases outside gene matches: 8. The V gene's germline CDR1 is GTSNPN and CDR2 SVGIG (reference sequence). This CDR3 is built from 13 residues. What was sequenced was PBMCs. The sequence derives from a man aged 45-65 years with head and neck cancer. The chain links TRBV30 to TRBJ1-5; 7 nucleotides agree with TRBD1. The CDR3 DNA follows: TGTGCCTGGGGACAGGAGTTAAGGCAGCCCCAGCATTTT. Amino acid sequence: CAWGQELRQPQHF.